This paragraph reports one T cell receptor beta chain. TCRdb reanalysed the 5' RACE reads using MiXCR and keeps one entry per CDR3 protein. The data show roughly 45,000 distinct CDR3 sequences, about 14% seen once. This sample is part of a study of neurological immune-mediated disorders. Stated time point: longitudinal time-point 3. CDR1 and CDR2 (germline): GTSNPN, SVGIG (reference sequence). The CDR3 contains 13 residues. V was pared by 8 bases and J by 1 base, with 4 bases of the junction left unmatched. V and J are TRBV30 and TRBJ2-1; 8 bases align to TRBD1. The specimen sequenced was PBMCs. This clonotype was obtained from a young man in good health. CDR3 coding DNA: TGTGCCGTACGGGACAGGTCCTACAATGAGCAGTTCTTC. Translating gives CAVRDRSYNEQFF.